This is a list of T cell receptor beta chains from one sample in a study of blood T cell repertoires in COVID-19. Assay: immunoSEQ multiplex PCR; the TCRdb copy retains only in-frame clones and omits some. The data contain approximately 300,000 clones, 75% to 95% of them seen just once; the ten biggest clones take up roughly 6.8%. Material: peripheral blood. Source of these receptors: a woman in her 30s with COVID-19, enrolled during active disease. CDR3s leave out the opening cysteine and the closing phenylalanine or tryptophan. Where a row states a size, it is once, few, many or the class of an expanded clone; other rows omit it.

>-|TRBJ1-2|TRBV9
ASVGGYGYT
>-|TRBJ2-7|TRBV21-1
ASSKWPGQKFKKQY
>-|TRBJ2-3|TRBV5-6
ASSSSWGLASGRLDTQY
>-|TRBJ2-7|TRBV6-5
ASSSRELVYEQY
>-|TRBJ2-1|TRBV5-4
ASSLGGGRLSYNEQF
>-|TRBJ2-3|TRBV5-6
ASSDLGMGEDTQY
>-|TRBJ2-2|TRBV2
ASSGGGNTGELF
>-|TRBJ1-5|TRBV28
ASRHRYNQPRPQH
>once|TRBJ2-7|TRBV23-1
ASSQIPRPGGEQY
>-|TRBJ1-2|TRBV28
ASSFRGAGGYT
>once|TRBJ1-6|TRBV5-6
ASSLGRSPLH